The T cell receptor beta chain described here comes from a study of CD8 T cells in ankylosing spondylitis. The study, taken as a whole, reports: A TCR beta motif of roughly eight highly homologous variants seemed to mark ankylosing spondylitis blood.

TCRdb fed the 5' RACE reads into MiXCR, producing one record per CDR3 protein. This sample has some 700,000 distinct CDR3 sequences; around 19% occur once, and the top ten carry about 20%. About this clonotype: Its specificity is unknown.

The CDR3 totals 18 residues. V was clipped by 3 bases and J by 2 bases, with 20 bases between them. CDR1 is KGHSH and CDR2 is LQKENI in the germline V gene. V usage is TRBV18 and J usage is TRBJ1-5; D not certain. The sequence was collected from a male donor with ankylosing spondylitis. Sequencing was done on a sample of blood, either unsorted or a sorted T cell fraction (not recorded which). In DNA form, the CDR3 reads TGTGCCAGCTCACCCGGTGGGCGGGGTAATTTGGGCAATCAGCCCCAGCATTTT. Encoded protein: CASSPGGRGNLGNQPQHF.